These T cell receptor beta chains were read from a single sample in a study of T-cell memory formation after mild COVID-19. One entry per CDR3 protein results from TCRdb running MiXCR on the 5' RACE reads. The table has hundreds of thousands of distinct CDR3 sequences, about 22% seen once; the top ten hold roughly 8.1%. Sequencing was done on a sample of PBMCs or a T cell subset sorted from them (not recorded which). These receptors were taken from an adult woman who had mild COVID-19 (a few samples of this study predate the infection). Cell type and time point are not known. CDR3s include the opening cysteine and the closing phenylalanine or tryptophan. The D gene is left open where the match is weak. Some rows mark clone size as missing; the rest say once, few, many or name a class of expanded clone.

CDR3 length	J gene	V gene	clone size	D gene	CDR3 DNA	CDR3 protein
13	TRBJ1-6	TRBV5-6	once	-	TGTGCCAGCAGCACCGCTATCGGGTCACCCCTCCACTTT	CASSTAIGSPLHF
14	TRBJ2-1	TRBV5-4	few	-	TGTGCCAGCAGCCCCACAGGGCGTCGCAATGAGCAGTTCTTC	CASSPTGRRNEQFF
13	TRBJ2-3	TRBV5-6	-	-	TGTGCCAGCAAGCTCCGGGACGCAGATACGCAGTATTTT	CASKLRDADTQYF
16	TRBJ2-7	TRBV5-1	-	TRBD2	TGCGCCAGCAGCTTGGGTCTAGCGGGAGGGCCCTACGAGCAGTACTTC	CASSLGLAGGPYEQYF
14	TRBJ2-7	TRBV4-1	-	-	TGCGCCAGCAGCAGGGAGGGGGCACGTTACGAGCAGTACTTC	CASSREGARYEQYF
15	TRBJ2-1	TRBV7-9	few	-	TGTGCCAGCAGCTTAGCGGGGAACTCCTACAATGAGCAGTTCTTC	CASSLAGNSYNEQFF
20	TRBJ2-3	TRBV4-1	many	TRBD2	TGCGCCAGCAGCCAAGAAGGGAGGACTAGCGGGAGTTTCCGCGGAGATACGCAGTATTTT	CASSQEGRTSGSFRGDTQYF
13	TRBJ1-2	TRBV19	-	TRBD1	TGTGCCAGTAGTTTCACAGGGGGCCATGGCTACACCTTC	CASSFTGGHGYTF
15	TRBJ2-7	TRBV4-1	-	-	TGCGCCAGCGGCGTCGGTGTACAGCTATCCTACGAGCAGTACTTC	CASGVGVQLSYEQYF
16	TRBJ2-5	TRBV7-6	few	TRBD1	TGTGCCAGCAGCTTAACTTGGGGACAGGGAGACGAGACCCAGTACTTC	CASSLTWGQGDETQYF
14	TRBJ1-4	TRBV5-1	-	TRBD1	TGCGCCAGCAGCATAAGACAGGGGGACGAAAAACTGTTTTTT	CASSIRQGDEKLFF
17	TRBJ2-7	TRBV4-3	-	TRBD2	TGCGCCAGCAGCCAAGGCCCTAGCGGGAGTCTCTCCTACGAGCAGTACTTC	CASSQGPSGSLSYEQYF
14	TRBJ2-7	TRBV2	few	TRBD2	TGTGCCAGCAGAGTAGCCGGGCCGGGGGGGGAGCAGTACTTC	CASRVAGPGGEQYF
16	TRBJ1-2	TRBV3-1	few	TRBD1	TGTGCCAGCAGCCAAGATAATCCGGGACAGATCTATGGCTACACCTTC	CASSQDNPGQIYGYTF
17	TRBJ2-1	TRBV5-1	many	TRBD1	TGCGCCAGCAGCTACCCCCGGACAGGGAGCTCCTACAATGAGCAGTTCTTC	CASSYPRTGSSYNEQFF
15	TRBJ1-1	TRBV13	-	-	TGTGCCAGCAGCTTTAACAGGTTACCCTACACTGAAGCTTTCTTT	CASSFNRLPYTEAFF
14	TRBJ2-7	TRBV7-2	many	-	TGTGCCAGCAGGATAGGGGGGCCAGAATACGAGCAGTACTTC	CASRIGGPEYEQYF
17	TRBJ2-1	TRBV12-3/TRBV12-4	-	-	TGTGCCAGCAGTTCGCGACCTGGGCCGCGGTATTTCAATGAGCAGTTCTTC	CASSSRPGPRYFNEQFF
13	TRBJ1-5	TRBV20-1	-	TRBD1	TGCAGTGCTCCAGGACAGGGCCGACAGCCCCAGCATTTT	CSAPGQGRQPQHF
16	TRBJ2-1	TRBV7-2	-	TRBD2	TGTGCCAGCAGCTTAATCGGGACTAGCGGGTGGGATGAGCAGTTCTTC	CASSLIGTSGWDEQFF
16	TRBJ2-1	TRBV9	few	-	TGTGCCAGCAGCGTAGTGGGGGGGGCCCGTTACAATGAGCAGTTCTTC	CASSVVGGARYNEQFF
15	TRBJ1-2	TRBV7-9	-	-	TGTGCCAGCAGGCCTTTCCAGGATCGGGACGGCGGCTACACCTTC	CASRPFQDRDGGYTF
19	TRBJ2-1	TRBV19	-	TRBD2	TGTGCCAGTACCATCCGGACTAGCGGGAGGGTCCTGTCCTACAATGAGCAGTTCTTC	CASTIRTSGRVLSYNEQFF
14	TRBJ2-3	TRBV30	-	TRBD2	TGTGCCTGGAGCGGCAGCGGGACCACAGATACGCAGTATTTT	CAWSGSGTTDTQYF
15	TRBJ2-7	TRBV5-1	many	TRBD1	TGCGCCAGCAGCCCCGGGACAGGGGGTTTGTACGAGCAGTACTTC	CASSPGTGGLYEQYF
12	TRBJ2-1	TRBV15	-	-	TGTGCCACCAGGTTGATTTACGGTGAGCAGTTCTTC	CATRLIYGEQFF
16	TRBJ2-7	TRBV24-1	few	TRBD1	TGTGCCACCAGTGATTCGGTATGGACAGGGGCTCACGAGCAGTACTTC	CATSDSVWTGAHEQYF